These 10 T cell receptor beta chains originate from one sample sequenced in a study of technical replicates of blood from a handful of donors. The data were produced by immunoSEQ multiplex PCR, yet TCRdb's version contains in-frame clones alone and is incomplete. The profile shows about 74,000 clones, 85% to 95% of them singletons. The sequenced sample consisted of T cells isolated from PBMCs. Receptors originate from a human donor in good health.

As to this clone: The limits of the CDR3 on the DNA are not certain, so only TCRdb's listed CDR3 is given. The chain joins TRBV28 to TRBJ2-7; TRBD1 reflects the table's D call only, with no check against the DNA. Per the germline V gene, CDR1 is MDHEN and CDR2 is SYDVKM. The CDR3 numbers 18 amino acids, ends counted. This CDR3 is CASSLWGSGQGGSYEQYF.

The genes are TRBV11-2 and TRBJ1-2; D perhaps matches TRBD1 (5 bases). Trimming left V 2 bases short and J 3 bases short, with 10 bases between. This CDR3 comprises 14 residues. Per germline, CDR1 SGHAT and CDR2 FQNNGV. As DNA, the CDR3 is TGTGCCAGCAGCTTATTTGGGGCTGACTATGGCTACACCTTC. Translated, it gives CASSLFGADYGYTF. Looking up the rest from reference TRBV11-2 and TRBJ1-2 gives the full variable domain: EAGVAQSPRYKIIEKRQSVAFWCNPISGHATLYWYQQILGQGPKLLIQFQNNGVVDDSQLPKDRFSAERLKGVDSTLKIQPAKLEDSAVYLCASSLFGADYGYTFGSGTRLTVV.

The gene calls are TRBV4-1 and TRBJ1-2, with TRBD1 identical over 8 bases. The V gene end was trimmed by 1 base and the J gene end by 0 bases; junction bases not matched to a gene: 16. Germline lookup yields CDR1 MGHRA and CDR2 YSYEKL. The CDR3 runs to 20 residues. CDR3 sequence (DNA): TGCGCCAGCAGCCAAGCGCTCGGGACAGGTGATAAAGGGGCTAACTATGGCTACACCTTC. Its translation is CASSQALGTGDKGANYGYTF.

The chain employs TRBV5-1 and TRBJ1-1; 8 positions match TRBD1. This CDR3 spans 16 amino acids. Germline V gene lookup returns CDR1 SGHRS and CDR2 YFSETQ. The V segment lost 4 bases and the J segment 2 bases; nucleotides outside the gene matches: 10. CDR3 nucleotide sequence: TGCGCCAGCAGCCAGACAGGGGTCGTTATCAACACTGAAGCTTTCTTT. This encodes CASSQTGVVINTEAFF.

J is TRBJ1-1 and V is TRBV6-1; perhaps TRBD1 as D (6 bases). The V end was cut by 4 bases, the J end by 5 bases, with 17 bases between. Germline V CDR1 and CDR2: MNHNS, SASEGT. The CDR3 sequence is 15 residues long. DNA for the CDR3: TGTGCCAGCAGTGGAGGAGGGGGGGAGATAACTGAAGCTTTCTTT. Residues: CASSGGGGEITEAFF.

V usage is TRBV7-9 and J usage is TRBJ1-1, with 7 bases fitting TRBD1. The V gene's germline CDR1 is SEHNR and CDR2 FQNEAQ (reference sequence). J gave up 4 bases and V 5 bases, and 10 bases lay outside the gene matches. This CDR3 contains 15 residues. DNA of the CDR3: TGTGCCAGCAGCGCAGTACAGGGGAGGTCCACTGAAGCTTTCTTT. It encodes CASSAVQGRSTEAFF.

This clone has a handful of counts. The CDR3: CASSSSGVSYNEQFF. CDR3 DNA: TGTGCCAGCAGCTCGAGCGGAGTCTCCTACAATGAGCAGTTCTTC. V and J are TRBV11-3 and TRBJ2-1; perhaps TRBD2 as D (5 bases). Germline CDR1 is SGHNT and CDR2 is YENEEA. The germline V and J ends were trimmed by 4 bases and 0 bases, with 10 bases remaining between them. The CDR3 is 15 residues long.

The CDR3 DNA is TGTGCCAGCAGTTCGACAGGGGGTGAAAAACTGTTTTTT. It codes for CASSSTGGEKLFF. The J gene is TRBJ1-4, the V gene TRBV6-5; 9 nucleotides match TRBD1. The CDR3 runs to 13 residues. Germline V gives CDR1 MNHEY, CDR2 SVGAGI. J lost 7 bases, V lost 4 bases, and 1 base had no gene match.

Here the CDR3 reads CASSLSRDRPSAKNIQYF. CDR3 DNA sequence: TGTGCCAGCAGCCTGTCCCGGGACAGGCCGTCGGCCAAAAACATTCAGTACTTC. The J gene is TRBJ2-4, the V gene TRBV7-9, with 8 bases fitting TRBD1. CDR1 is SEHNR and CDR2 is FQNEAQ in the germline V gene (reference sequence). The V and J ends lost 5 bases and 1 base, in that order; junction bases with no gene match: 13. The CDR3 loop spans 18 amino acids.

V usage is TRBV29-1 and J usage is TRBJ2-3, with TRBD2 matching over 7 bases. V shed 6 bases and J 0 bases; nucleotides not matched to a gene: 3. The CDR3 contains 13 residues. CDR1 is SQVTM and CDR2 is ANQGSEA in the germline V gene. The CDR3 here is CSVSGTSTDTQYF. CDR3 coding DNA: TGCAGCGTAAGCGGGACTAGCACAGATACGCAGTATTTT.